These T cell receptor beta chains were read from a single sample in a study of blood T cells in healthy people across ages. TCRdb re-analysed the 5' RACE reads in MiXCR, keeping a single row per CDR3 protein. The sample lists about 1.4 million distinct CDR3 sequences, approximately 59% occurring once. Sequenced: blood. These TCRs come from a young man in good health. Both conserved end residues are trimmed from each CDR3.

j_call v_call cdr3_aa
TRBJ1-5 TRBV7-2 ASSKETANNQPQH
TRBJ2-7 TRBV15 ATSSIVRTGGNYEQY
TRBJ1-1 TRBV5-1 ASSFESASYTEAF
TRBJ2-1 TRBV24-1 ATSAAGGSSYLYNEQF
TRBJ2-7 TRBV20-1 SAKGPVLGHEQY
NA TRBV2 ASRWTRTYEQY
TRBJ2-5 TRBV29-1 SARQAEETQY
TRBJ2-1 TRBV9 ASSVATAGGPGNEQF
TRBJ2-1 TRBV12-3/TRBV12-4 ASSLSGSYVYNEQF
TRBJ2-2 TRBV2 ASSEVTTNTGELF
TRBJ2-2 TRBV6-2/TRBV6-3 ASHVTSGGGTENTGELF
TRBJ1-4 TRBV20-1 SARDLAENIREKLF
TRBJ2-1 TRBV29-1 SVRGRGFYNEQF
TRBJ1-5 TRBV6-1 ASRDKIDSYNQPQH
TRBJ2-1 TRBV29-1 SVLTGGGNEQF
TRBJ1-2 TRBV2 ARDKRPPNYGYT
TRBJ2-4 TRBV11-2 ASSSLQLGSAKNIQY
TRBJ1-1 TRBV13 ASSLGGRSNTEAF
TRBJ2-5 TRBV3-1 ASSQDLAEIRETQY
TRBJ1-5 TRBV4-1 ASSQGGGDNQPQH
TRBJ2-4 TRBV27 ASRGLAKNIQY
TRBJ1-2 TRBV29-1 SVTGTGLDGYT
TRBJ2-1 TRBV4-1 ASSRTRKAYNEQF
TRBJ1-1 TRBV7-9 ASSLAQDTEAF
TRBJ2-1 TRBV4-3 ASSQVRGSSYNEQF
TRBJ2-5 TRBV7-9 ASRSLTSGGFQETQY
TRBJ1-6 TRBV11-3 ASSLDPSSPLH
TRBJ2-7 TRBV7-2 ASSSSGTSQYEQY
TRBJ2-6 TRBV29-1 SVDTGAGTNVLT
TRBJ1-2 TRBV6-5 ATSYRGLNYGYT
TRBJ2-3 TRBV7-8 ASTWGPGQGEDTQY
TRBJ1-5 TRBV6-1 ASSEGSGTPNQPQH
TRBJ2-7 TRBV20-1 SASLLGTYEQY
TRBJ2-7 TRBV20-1 SASPLISGGSYEQY
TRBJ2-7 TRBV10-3 AISRTGGNQDEQY
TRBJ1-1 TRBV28 ASSLDGANTEAF
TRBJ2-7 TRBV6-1 ASSEERAASYEQY